These T cell receptor beta chains were read from a single sample in a study of shared clonotypes between healthy human individuals. TCRdb keeps only in-frame clones here, not all; method: immunoSEQ multiplex PCR. The table includes 950,000 to 1,100,000 clones, 75% detected once. What was sequenced was memory CD4+ T cells sorted from blood. The origin of the receptors is a man younger than 30 in good health. Both conserved end residues are part of each CDR3. D genes are given only for firm matches. The size entry is marked missing in some rows and otherwise reads once, few, many or a size class.

TRBV2,-,-,TRBJ2-5,TGTGCCAGCAGTGAAGGGGGAGAGACCCAGTACTTC,CASSEGGETQYF
TRBV6-6,-,TRBD1,TRBJ1-6,TGTGCCAGCGGCCGGGACAGGGGTGGGCCCCTCCACTTT,CASGRDRGGPLHF
TRBV10-1,once,-,TRBJ1-1,TGCGCCAGCAGTGACGAGGGGAGAGGGACTGAAGCTTTCTTT,CASSDEGRGTEAFF
TRBV28,few,-,TRBJ1-6,TGTGCCAGCAGTTTAGGTAGCCAGGCTCGGTCCCTCCACTTT,CASSLGSQARSLHF
TRBV18,-,-,TRBJ1-1,TGTGCCAGCTCAGCCTTACAGGGTTGGAGCACTGAAGCTTTCTTT,CASSALQGWSTEAFF
TRBV5-5,-,-,TRBJ2-6,TGTGCCAGCAGCTTGGCAGGGGCTGGGGCCAACGTCCTGACTTTC,CASSLAGAGANVLTF
TRBV5-5,-,TRBD1,TRBJ2-1,TGTGCCAGCAGCTTGTTTGAACAGGGGCACGGTGAGCAGTTCTTC,CASSLFEQGHGEQFF
TRBV15,-,-,TRBJ2-2,TGTGCCACCAGCAGAGCTGTGGGCGGGGAGCTGTTTTTT,CATSRAVGGELFF
TRBV11-2,-,TRBD2,TRBJ2-5,TGTGCCAGCAGCCCTAGGACTAGCGGGGGGTTAGAGACCCAGTACTTC,CASSPRTSGGLETQYF
TRBV7-2,-,-,TRBJ2-3,TGTGCCAGCAGCGCCCGCTGGACCCCGGAGGTCGAGTATTTT,CASSARWTPEVEYF
TRBV25-1,once,-,TRBJ1-4,TGTGCCAGCAGTGAATTTCGGGCAGGGTGGACTAATGAAAAACTGTTTTTT,CASSEFRAGWTNEKLFF
TRBV30,-,-,TRBJ2-7,TGTGCCTGGAGTGTAAATCCCCTCGGCAGGGGCCCCGAGCAGTACTTC,CAWSVNPLGRGPEQYF
TRBV5-4,-,TRBD2,TRBJ2-1,TGTGCCAGCAGCTTTAGTAGCGGGAGGTTAGATCTGTTCTTC,CASSFSSGRLDLFF
TRBV14,-,-,TRBJ1-2,TGTGCCAGCAGCCAAGGGGTTGCCTATGGCTACACCTTC,CASSQGVAYGYTF
TRBV18,few,TRBD1,TRBJ1-6,TGTGCCAGCTCACCGACAGGGGGCAGCAATTCACCCCTCCACTTT,CASSPTGGSNSPLHF
TRBV7-2,-,TRBD2,TRBJ2-1,TGTGCCAGCACGTCCGGCCTAGCGGCCTACAATGAGCAGTTCTTC,CASTSGLAAYNEQFF
TRBV5-1,-,-,TRBJ2-7,TGCGCCAGCAGCCTTGGGGACCGGGGCGAGCAGTACTTC,CASSLGDRGEQYF
TRBV14,-,TRBD2,TRBJ2-1,TGTGCCAGCAGCCAAGTTGGACTAGCGGACAATGAGCAGTTCTTC,CASSQVGLADNEQFF
TRBV21-1,-,-,TRBJ1-5,TGTGCCAGCAACGTTCGGCCTGAGCGGTGTCAGGGGAATTATAGCAATCAGCCCCAGCATTTT,CASNVRPERCQGNYSNQPQHF
TRBV7-9,-,-,TRBJ2-3,TGTGCCAGCAGCCCCAACACGGGCGGGTTGTTAACAAGCACAGATACGCAGTATTTT,CASSPNTGGLLTSTDTQYF
TRBV10-2,-,TRBD1,TRBJ1-4,TGCGCCAGCAGTACCACAGGGGGCAGTGAAAAACTGTTTTTT,CASSTTGGSEKLFF
TRBV5-1,-,TRBD1,TRBJ2-5,TGCGCCAGCAGCATTGACAGGGTGGGGGAGACCCAGTACTTC,CASSIDRVGETQYF
TRBV27,few,TRBD2,TRBJ2-1,TGTGCCAGCAGTCTAAGAGCGGGAGGGGTGTTGAACAATGAGCAGTTCTTC,CASSLRAGGVLNNEQFF
TRBV6-6,few,-,TRBJ2-7,-,CASSTSRDRASYEQYF
TRBV1,-,-,TRBJ1-2,TGCACCAGCAGCCAAGATCACTATCGCCAGACGACCACCTTC,CTSSQDHYRQTTTF
TRBV9,-,-,TRBJ1-3,TGTGCCAGCAGCGTATTAGATCGACTCTCTGGAAACACCATATATTTT,CASSVLDRLSGNTIYF
TRBV19,-,TRBD2,TRBJ2-2,TGTGCCAGTATCCCGGGACTAGCGGGCACCGGGGAGCTGTTTTTT,CASIPGLAGTGELFF
TRBV29-1,-,TRBD2,TRBJ2-3,TGCAGCGTTGGCGGCCTTGCGGGGGCAGATACGCAGTATTTT,CSVGGLAGADTQYF
TRBV5-1,-,TRBD1,TRBJ1-1,TGCGCCAGCAGCGCGGGCAGGGGGATCACTGAAGCTTTCTTT,CASSAGRGITEAFF
TRBV30,-,-,TRBJ2-5,TGTGCCTGGAGTCCTAGGGAGACCCAGTACTTC,CAWSPRETQYF
TRBV7-8,-,-,TRBJ2-3,TGTGCCAGCAGGAACTGGAGGTTGGGAAGCACAGATACGCAGTATTTT,CASRNWRLGSTDTQYF
TRBV10-1,-,-,TRBJ2-7,TGCGCCAGCAGTGATAGTGACGGCTACGAGCAGTACTTC,CASSDSDGYEQYF
TRBV11-3,-,TRBD2,TRBJ2-2,TGTGCCAGCAGCTCCTTGAGCGGGAGTATAAACACCGGGGAGCTGTTTTTT,CASSSLSGSINTGELFF
TRBV5-1,-,TRBD2,TRBJ2-3,TGCGCCAGCAGGGCGGGACTAGAAACGCAGTATTTT,CASRAGLETQYF
TRBV27,-,-,TRBJ2-4,TGTGCCAGCGCCGGGACAGCCGGGGGGAACATTCAGTACTTC,CASAGTAGGNIQYF
TRBV5-1,-,-,TRBJ1-2,TGCGCCAGCAGCTTCGGCAGGGAGGCTGGCTACACCTTC,CASSFGREAGYTF
TRBV7-8,few,-,TRBJ1-5,TGTGCCAGCAGCTTTAACAATCAGCCCCAGCATTTT,CASSFNNQPQHF